A single sample gave rise to the 24 T cell receptor beta chains below, sequenced in a study of blood T cells in healthy people across ages. Next came a second PCR, run for roughly 7 to 12 cycles, which used a sample-barcoded 5' primer along with a J-beta primer mix. MiXCR, applied by TCRdb to the 5' RACE reads, yields one record per CDR3 protein. Here the sample spans about 620,000 distinct CDR3 sequences, around 50% being singletons. Sample: blood. These receptor sequences come from a woman of 80 years or more in good health.

The V gene is TRBV5-1, the J gene TRBJ1-4, with D possibly matching TRBD1 (6 bases). CDR3 length: 16 residues. Germline-derived CDR1 and CDR2 are SGHRS and YFSETQ. The V gene lost 4 bases and the J gene lost 2 bases, with 15 bases spanning the gap. CDR3 sequence: CASSHQAGHTNEKLFF. CDR3 DNA: TGCGCCAGCAGCCATCAGGCGGGACACACTAATGAAAAACTGTTTTTT.

This clonotype showed up just a few times. A much larger clonotype is one base distant, so this may be a read error. The genes are TRBV3-1 and TRBJ2-6; TRBD1 might be the D (5 bases). Germline CDR1 is LGHDT and CDR2 is YNNKEL (reference sequence). The CDR3 spans 16 residues. The CDR3 loop reads CASSSRHVSGANVPTF. DNA of the CDR3: TGTGCCAGCAGCTCCAGACACGTCTCTGGGGCCAACGTCCCGACTTTC.

On this clonotype: A much more abundant neighbour one base away suggests this may be a read error. The chain is built from TRBV6-1 and TRBJ2-2; D gene unclear. Germline values: CDR1 MNHNS, CDR2 SASEGT. There are 16 residues in the CDR3. The CDR3 loop reads CAGSGVGSYPTGELFF. The CDR3, as DNA: TGTGCCGGCAGTGGGGTCGGGTCTTATCCCACCGGGGAGCTGTTTTTT.

This clonotype was observed at least ten times. The chain uses TRBV5-1 and TRBJ2-5, with D perhaps matching TRBD1 (6 bases). The CDR3 sequence is 16 residues long. Germline CDR1 is SGHRS and CDR2 is YFSETQ. V lost 2 bases, J lost 1 base, and 15 bases lay in between. For the CDR3, the DNA is TGCGCCAGCAGCTTAATTATGGCAGGGGCCCAAGAGACCCAGTACTTC. It yields the protein CASSLIMAGAQETQYF.

This clonotype was recorded many times. The rearrangement links TRBV20-1 to TRBJ2-1, with TRBD2 identical over 8 bases. The junction had 14 bases not matched to a gene; V was cut back by 7 bases and J by 9 bases. CDR1 and CDR2 from the germline V gene are DFQATT and SNEGSKA (reference sequence). This CDR3 comprises 14 residues. As DNA, the CDR3 is TGCAGTGGTCACACTAGCGGTATTATTGGTGAGCAGTTCTTC. This translates into CSGHTSGIIGEQFF.

The gene calls are TRBV29-1 and TRBJ2-7; 7 bases map to TRBD1. The ends lost 8 bases at V and 0 bases at J; junction bases unmatched: 7. This CDR3 comprises 13 residues. CDR1 SQVTM and CDR2 ANQGSEA come from the germline V gene. The CDR3 here is CSIRTGNSYEQYF. The CDR3 region has the DNA TGCAGCATTAGGACAGGAAACTCCTACGAGCAGTACTTC.

This clonotype was detected once. The chain links TRBV14 to TRBJ2-5; D remains ambiguous. The J call is uncertain, as TRBJ2-7 better fits the DNA end. This CDR3 has 14 amino acids. Germline CDR1 SGHDN, CDR2 FVKESK. The CDR3 nucleotides are TGTGCCAGCAGCCTGGAGCGAAAGGCCTACGAGCAGTACTTC. This codes for CASSLERKAYEQYF.

This clonotype was found a few times. A much bigger clone sits one base away, suggesting this may be a read error. The V call is TRBV18, the J call TRBJ2-5, with D perhaps assigned TRBD1 or TRBD2 (5 bases each). Trimming took off 3 bases at V and 11 bases at J, with 19 bases between the two ends. This CDR3 region has 14 residues. Per the germline V gene, CDR1 is KGHSH and CDR2 is LQKENI. CDR3 region: CASSPGRDHNEQYF. The CDR3 nucleotides are TGTGCCAGCTCACCGGGTCGGGACCACAATGAGCAGTACTTC.

As to this clonotype: A read error may explain this, as a much larger clone is one base away. The rearrangement uses TRBV18 and TRBJ2-6; 7 nucleotides agree with TRBD1. CDR1 and CDR2 (germline): KGHSH, LQKENI. This CDR3 has 16 residues. The junction had 10 bases not matched to a gene; V was cut back by 8 bases and J by 3 bases. The DNA of the CDR3 is TGTGCCAGCCCATCACGACAGGGTAATGGGGCCAACGTCCTGACTTTC. Translating gives CASPSRQGNGANVLTF.

The chain employs TRBV7-9 and TRBJ1-1; no reliable D call. Germline CDR1 is SEHNR and CDR2 is FQNEAQ (reference sequence). The CDR3 is 14 residues long. V lost 2 bases to trimming and J lost 1 base, with 8 bases between them. CDR3 in DNA: TGTGCCAGCAGCTTAACAACAGCGAACACTGAAGCTTTCTTT. It specifies CASSLTTANTEAFF.

Ten or more counts support this clonotype. V is TRBV7-9 and J is TRBJ2-1; TRBD2 matches at 8 bases. Trimming at V came to 3 bases and at J to 5 bases, leaving 12 bases not matched to a gene. The CDR3 loop spans 17 amino acids. Germline V CDR1 and CDR2: SEHNR, FQNEAQ (reference sequence). CDR3: CASSLSGGALSHNEQFF. The CDR3 DNA sequence: TGTGCCAGCAGCTTGTCGGGGGGGGCGCTTTCACACAATGAGCAGTTCTTC.

For the CDR3, the DNA is TGTGCCAGCGGCTCCGGACTAGCGGGGGGGCTTGGCACAGATACGCAGTATTTT. Protein product: CASGSGLAGGLGTDTQYF. The chain links TRBV7-2 to TRBJ2-3, with 15 bases fitting TRBD2. This CDR3 region has 18 residues. Losses at the gene ends were 8 bases for V and 1 base for J; bases not matched to a gene: 10. Germline V gene lookup returns CDR1 SGHTA and CDR2 FQGNSA.

This clonotype has ten or more counts. CDR3 in DNA: TGTGCCAGCAGCTTAAGGTTCGGCTCCCCGAGCTCCTACGAGCAGTACTTC. This gives the protein CASSLRFGSPSSYEQYF. This sequence joins TRBV7-9 and TRBJ2-7, with unresolved D. Germline V gives CDR1 SEHNR, CDR2 FQNEAQ (reference sequence). Trimming took off 2 bases at V and 0 bases at J, with 17 bases between the two ends. This CDR3 has 17 amino acids.

V gene TRBV4-1 combines with J gene TRBJ2-1; 10 nucleotides line up with TRBD2. Germline loops: CDR1 MGHRA, CDR2 YSYEKL. J lost 8 bases, V lost 1 base, and 8 bases had no gene match. This CDR3 has 16 amino acids. The CDR3 DNA follows: TGCGCCAGCAGCCAAGTTAGGGCTAGCGGGAGCGATGAGCAGTTCTTC. This encodes CASSQVRASGSDEQFF.

Comment on this clonotype: This may stem from a read error, because a much larger clone lies one nucleotide away. The CDR3 is CVSSFHKDQETQYF. For the CDR3, the DNA is TGTGTCAGCAGCTTTCACAAGGACCAAGAGACCCAGTACTTC. This sequence joins TRBV7-9 and TRBJ2-5, with D uncertain. The CDR3 runs to 14 residues. Per the germline V gene, CDR1 is SEHNR and CDR2 is FQNEAQ (reference sequence). Drawing the rest from reference TRBV7-9 and TRBJ2-5, the complete variable domain is DTGVSQNPRHKITKRGQNVTFRCDPISEHNRLYWYRQTLGQGPEFLTYFQNEAQLEKSRLLSDRFSAERPKGSFSTLEIQRTEQGDSAMYLCVSSFHKDQETQYFGPGTRLLVL.

The chain is built from TRBV7-2 and TRBJ2-2; D is ambiguous. In germline, CDR1 is SGHTA, CDR2 FQGNSA. The CDR3 totals 17 residues. The germline V and J ends were trimmed by 5 bases and 1 base, with 17 bases remaining between them. This CDR3 reads CASSRGLVELNTGELFF. In nucleotides, the CDR3 is TGTGCCAGCAGCCGCGGTTTAGTGGAGCTGAACACCGGGGAGCTGTTTTTT.

V and J are TRBV5-5 and TRBJ2-5, with TRBD1 identical over 10 bases. This CDR3 has 15 amino acids. Losses at the gene ends were 2 bases for V and 4 bases for J; bases not matched to a gene: 5. The germline CDR1 and CDR2 sequences are SGHKS and YYEKEE (reference sequence). CDR3 residues: CASSLSGQGVETQYF. The CDR3 nucleotides read TGTGCCAGCAGCTTATCCGGACAGGGGGTAGAGACCCAGTACTTC.

This chain links TRBV12-3 or TRBV12-4 with TRBJ2-5, with D possibly called TRBD1 or TRBD2 (6 bases each). The CDR3 covers 12 residues. Trimming took 6 bases from V and 3 from J, leaving 8 bases between them. Written as DNA, the CDR3 is TGTGCCAGCAGGGGGGGCGAAGAGACCCAGTACTTC. It specifies CASRGGEETQYF.

The chain is built from TRBV12-3 or TRBV12-4 and TRBJ1-5; D gene unclear. V was cut by 6 bases and J by 5 bases, with 8 bases left in between. There are 12 residues in the CDR3. CDR3 region: CASRGGDQPQHF. The CDR3, as DNA: TGTGCCAGCAGGGGCGGGGATCAGCCCCAGCATTTT.

This clonotype was seen many times. This CDR3 is CSALNRGKNQPQHF. The CDR3 DNA is TGCAGTGCCCTGAACCGGGGGAAGAATCAGCCCCAGCATTTT. The V and J genes are TRBV20-1 and TRBJ1-5, with D maybe TRBD1 (5 bases). CDR1 is DFQATT and CDR2 is SNEGSKA in the germline V gene (reference sequence). The CDR3 consists of 14 residues. With 6 bases removed from V and 4 bases from J, the gap between germline ends came to 16 bases.

The gene calls are TRBV11-2 and TRBJ1-4; no definite D call. The CDR3 loop spans 11 amino acids. V dropped 3 bases and J dropped 6 bases, with 2 bases sitting between them. The germline CDR1 and CDR2 sequences are SGHAT and FQNNGV. The CDR3 spells CASSFHEKLFF. CDR3 nucleotides: TGTGCCAGCAGCTTCCATGAAAAACTGTTTTTT.

The table lists this clonotype with a few counts. This chain joins TRBV18 and TRBJ2-1, with 13 nucleotides matching TRBD2. V was pared by 3 bases and J by 9 bases, with 5 bases of the junction left unmatched. The CDR3 totals 15 residues. Germline V lookup: CDR1 KGHSH, CDR2 LQKENI. DNA of the CDR3: TGTGCCAGCTCACCTTCGACTAGCGGGAGGACTGAGCAGTTCTTC. It yields the protein CASSPSTSGRTEQFF.

This clonotype has a count of ten or more. The rearrangement uses TRBV27 and TRBJ2-1; tentatively, D is TRBD1 (6 bases). V was clipped by 1 base and J by 4 bases, with 14 bases between them. This CDR3 comprises 16 residues. Germline-derived CDR1 and CDR2 are MNHEY and SMNVEV (reference sequence). The CDR3 is CASSLFRTVSYNEQFF. CDR3 coding DNA: TGTGCCAGCAGTTTATTCCGGACAGTGAGTTACAATGAGCAGTTCTTC.

The chain employs TRBV4-1 and TRBJ1-4; D possibly corresponds to TRBD1 (6 bases). The CDR3 runs to 19 residues. The germline V gene encodes CDR1 MGHRA and CDR2 YSYEKL. V lost 0 bases and J lost 0, with 17 bases in between. CDR3 in amino acids: CASSQDQNRARATNEKLFF. The CDR3, as DNA: TGCGCCAGCAGCCAAGATCAGAACAGGGCCCGAGCAACTAATGAAAAACTGTTTTTT.